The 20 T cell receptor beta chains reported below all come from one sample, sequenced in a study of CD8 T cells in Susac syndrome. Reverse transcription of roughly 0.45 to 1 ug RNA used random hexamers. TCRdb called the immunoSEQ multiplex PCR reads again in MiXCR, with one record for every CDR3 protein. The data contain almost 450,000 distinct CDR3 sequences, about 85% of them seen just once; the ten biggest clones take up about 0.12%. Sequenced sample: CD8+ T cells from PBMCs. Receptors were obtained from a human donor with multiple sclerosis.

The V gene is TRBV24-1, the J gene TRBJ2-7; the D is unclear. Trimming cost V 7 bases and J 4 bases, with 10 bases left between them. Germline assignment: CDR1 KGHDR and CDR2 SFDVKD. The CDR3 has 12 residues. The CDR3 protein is CATSPLGYEQYF. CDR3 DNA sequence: TGTGCCACCAGCCCCCTAGGTTACGAGCAGTACTTC.

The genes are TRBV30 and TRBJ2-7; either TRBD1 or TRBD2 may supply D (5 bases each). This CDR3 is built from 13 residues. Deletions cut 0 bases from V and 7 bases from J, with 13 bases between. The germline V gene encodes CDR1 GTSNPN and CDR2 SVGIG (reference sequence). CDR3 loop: CAWSVVGAGEQYF. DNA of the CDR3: TGTGCCTGGAGTGTGGTCGGGGCAGGGGAGCAGTACTTC. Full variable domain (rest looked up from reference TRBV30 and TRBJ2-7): SQTIHQWPATLVQPVGSPLSLECTVEGTSNPNLYWYRQAAGRGLQLLFYSVGIGQISSEVPQNLSASRPQDRQFILSSKKLLLSDSGFYLCAWSVVGAGEQYFGPGTRLTVT.

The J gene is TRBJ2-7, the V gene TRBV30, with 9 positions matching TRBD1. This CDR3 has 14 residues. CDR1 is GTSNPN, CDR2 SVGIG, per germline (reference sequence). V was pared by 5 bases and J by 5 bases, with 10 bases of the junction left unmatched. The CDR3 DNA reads TGTGCCTGGGCCCCGGGACAGGGAACCCACGAGCAGTACTTC. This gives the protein CAWAPGQGTHEQYF.

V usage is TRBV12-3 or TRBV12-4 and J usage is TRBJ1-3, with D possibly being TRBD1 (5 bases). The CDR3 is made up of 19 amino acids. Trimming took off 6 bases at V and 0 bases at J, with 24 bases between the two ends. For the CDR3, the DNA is TGTGCCAGCAGGGGAAAGGCGCCGGGGCCTCCTCCCTCTGGAAACACCATATATTTT. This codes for CASRGKAPGPPPSGNTIYF.

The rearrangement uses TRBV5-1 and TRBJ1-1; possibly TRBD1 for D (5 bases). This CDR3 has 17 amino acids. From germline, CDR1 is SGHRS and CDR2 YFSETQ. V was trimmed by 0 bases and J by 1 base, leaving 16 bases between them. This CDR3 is CASSLGGEAGTNTEAFF. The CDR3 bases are TGCGCCAGCAGCTTGGGAGGGGAGGCTGGTACGAACACTGAAGCTTTCTTT.

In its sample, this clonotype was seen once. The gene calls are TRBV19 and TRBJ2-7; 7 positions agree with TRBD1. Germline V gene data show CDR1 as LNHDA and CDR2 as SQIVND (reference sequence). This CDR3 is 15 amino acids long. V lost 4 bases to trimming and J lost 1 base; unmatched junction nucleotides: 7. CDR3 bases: TGTGCCAGTAGTACCCTCCGGGACAGTTCCTACGAGCAGTACTTC. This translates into CASSTLRDSSYEQYF.

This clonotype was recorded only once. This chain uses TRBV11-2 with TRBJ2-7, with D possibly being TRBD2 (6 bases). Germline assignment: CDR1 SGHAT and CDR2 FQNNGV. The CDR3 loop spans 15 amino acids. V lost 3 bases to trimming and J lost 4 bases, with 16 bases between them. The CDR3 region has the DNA TGTGCCAGCAGCTTTCCCGGGACTGAATCGTACGAGCAGTACTTC. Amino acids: CASSFPGTESYEQYF.

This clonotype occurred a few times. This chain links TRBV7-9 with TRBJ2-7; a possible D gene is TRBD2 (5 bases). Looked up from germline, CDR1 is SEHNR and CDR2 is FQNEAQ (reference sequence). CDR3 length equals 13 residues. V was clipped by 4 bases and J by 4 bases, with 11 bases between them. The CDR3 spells CASSSDGDYEQYF. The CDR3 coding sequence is TGTGCCAGCAGCTCTGACGGGGATTACGAGCAGTACTTC.

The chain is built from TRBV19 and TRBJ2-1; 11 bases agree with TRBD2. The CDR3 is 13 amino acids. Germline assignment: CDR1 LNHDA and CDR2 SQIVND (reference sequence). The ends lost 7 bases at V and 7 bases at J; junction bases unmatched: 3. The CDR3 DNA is TGTGCCAGTAAACTAGCGGGAGCGAATGAGCAGTTCTTC. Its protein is CASKLAGANEQFF. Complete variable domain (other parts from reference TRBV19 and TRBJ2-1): DGGITQSPKYLFRKEGQNVTLSCEQNLNHDAMYWYRQDPGQGLRLIYYSQIVNDFQKGDIAEGYSVSREKKESFPLTVTSAQKNPTAFYLCASKLAGANEQFFGPGTRLTVL.

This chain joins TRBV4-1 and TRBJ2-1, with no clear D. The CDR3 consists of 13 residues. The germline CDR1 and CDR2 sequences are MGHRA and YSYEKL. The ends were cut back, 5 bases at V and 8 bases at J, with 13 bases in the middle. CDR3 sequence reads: CASSSAVGDEQFF. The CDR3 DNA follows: TGCGCCAGCAGCTCCGCAGTAGGCGATGAGCAGTTCTTC.

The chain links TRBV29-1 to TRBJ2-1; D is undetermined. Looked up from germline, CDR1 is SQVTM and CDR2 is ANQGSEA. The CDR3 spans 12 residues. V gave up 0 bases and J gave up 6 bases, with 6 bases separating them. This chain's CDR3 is CSVEDQTNEQFF. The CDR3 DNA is TGCAGCGTTGAAGATCAGACCAATGAGCAGTTCTTC.

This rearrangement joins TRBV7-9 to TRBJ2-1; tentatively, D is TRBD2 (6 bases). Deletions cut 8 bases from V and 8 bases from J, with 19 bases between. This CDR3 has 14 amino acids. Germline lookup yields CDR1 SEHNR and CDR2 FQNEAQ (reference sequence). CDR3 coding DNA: TGTGCCAGCCCTGGGCCCGGGAGATTGGATGAGCAGTTCTTC. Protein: CASPGPGRLDEQFF.

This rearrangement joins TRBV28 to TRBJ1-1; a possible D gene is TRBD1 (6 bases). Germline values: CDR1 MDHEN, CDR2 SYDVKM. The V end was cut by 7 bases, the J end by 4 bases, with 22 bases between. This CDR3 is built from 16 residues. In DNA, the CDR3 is TGTGCCAGCATTGGGGGGCGATACCCCGAGGGCACTGAAGCTTTCTTT. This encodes CASIGGRYPEGTEAFF.

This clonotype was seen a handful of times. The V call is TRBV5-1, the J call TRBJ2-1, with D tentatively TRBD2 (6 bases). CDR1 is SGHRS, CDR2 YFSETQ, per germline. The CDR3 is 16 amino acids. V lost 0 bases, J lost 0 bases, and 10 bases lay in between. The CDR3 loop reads CASSLDGSSSYNEQFF. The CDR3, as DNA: TGCGCCAGCAGCTTGGACGGGAGCAGCTCCTACAATGAGCAGTTCTTC.

CDR3 region: CASSFFLGGTDTQYF. CDR3 bases: TGTGCCAGCAGTTTCTTCCTAGGGGGCACAGATACGCAGTATTTT. The J gene is TRBJ2-3, the V gene TRBV27; D possibly corresponds to TRBD1 (5 bases). The CDR3 runs to 15 residues. V was cut by 3 bases and J by 1 base, with 11 bases left in between. CDR1 and CDR2 (germline): MNHEY, SMNVEV (reference sequence).

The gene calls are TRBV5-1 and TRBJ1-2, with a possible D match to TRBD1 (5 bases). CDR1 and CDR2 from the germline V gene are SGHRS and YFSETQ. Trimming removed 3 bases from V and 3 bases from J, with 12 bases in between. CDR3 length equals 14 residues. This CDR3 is CASSSGDGYYGYTF. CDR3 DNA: TGCGCCAGCAGCTCCGGGGACGGATACTATGGCTACACCTTC.

The CDR3 DNA is TGTGCCAGCAGCGCCCGGGGAGAGGGGGGAGACTATGGCTACACCTTC. Protein product: CASSARGEGGDYGYTF. This chain joins TRBV2 and TRBJ1-2; TRBD1 might be the D (6 bases). In germline, CDR1 is SNHLY, CDR2 FYNNEI. V lost 6 bases and J 3 bases, leaving 20 bases between the germline ends. CDR3 length equals 16 residues.

The CDR3 is CASSPGVAGYKDTQYF. The CDR3, as DNA: TGTGCCAGCAGCCCGGGCGTAGCGGGATATAAAGATACGCAGTATTTT. The V call is TRBV3-1, the J call TRBJ2-3; 8 nucleotides line up with TRBD2. Trimming removed 4 bases from V and 5 bases from J; junction bases left unmatched: 11. Germline CDR1 is LGHDT and CDR2 is YNNKEL (reference sequence). The CDR3 sequence is 16 residues long.

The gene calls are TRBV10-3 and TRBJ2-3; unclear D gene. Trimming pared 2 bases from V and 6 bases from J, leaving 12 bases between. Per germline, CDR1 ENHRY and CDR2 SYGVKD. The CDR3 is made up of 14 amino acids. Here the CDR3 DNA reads TGTGCCATCAGTGAGGGACCCTCTGAGGATACGCAGTATTTT. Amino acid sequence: CAISEGPSEDTQYF.

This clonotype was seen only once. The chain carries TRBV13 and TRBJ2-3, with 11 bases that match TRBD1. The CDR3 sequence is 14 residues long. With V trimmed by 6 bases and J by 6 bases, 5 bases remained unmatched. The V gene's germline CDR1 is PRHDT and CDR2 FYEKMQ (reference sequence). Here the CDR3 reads CASRGTGGPDTQYF. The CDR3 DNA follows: TGTGCCAGCAGAGGGACAGGGGGTCCTGATACGCAGTATTTT.